This T cell receptor (beta chain) was captured in a study of early T cells in non-severe SARS-CoV-2 infection. Study at large: Sequenced material consisted of bulk RNA (from unsorted whole blood), and chains were unpaired. Overall study findings and caveats: The matching step, a VDJdb search, favored anti-spike CD8 responses and missed private and CD4 specificities.

Comments on this clonotype: Its antigen is unidentified.

In the library, individual cDNA molecules carried attached unique molecular identifiers. TCRdb independently ran MiXCR on the 5' RACE reads; one entry per CDR3 protein. The data show around 47,000 distinct CDR3 sequences, approximately 11% seen once. The CDR3 runs 12 residues. V gave up 0 bases and J gave up 4 bases, with 3 bases separating them. Per germline, CDR1 SGHRS and CDR2 YFSETQ. What was sequenced was whole blood. The sequence came from an adult who was a healthcare worker with PCR-confirmed SARS-CoV-2 infection or an uninfected control (not recorded which). The rearrangement uses TRBV5-1 and TRBJ2-3; the D is unclear. CDR3 sequence (DNA): TGCGCCAGCAGCTTGGTCGCAGATACGCAGTATTTT. This codes for CASSLVADTQYF.